These 21 T cell receptor beta chains were sequenced from one sample in a study of memory CD4+ T cells and cytomegalovirus serostatus. Only in-frame clones appear in the TCRdb table, and some are missing; sequencing was by immunoSEQ multiplex PCR. The sample consists of approximately 51,000 clones, roughly four fifths of them appearing once. The sort gate was single viable CD3+CD4+CD8-CD45RO+ cells for memory CD4+ T cells. The specimen sequenced was memory CD4+ T cells from blood. The receptors shown here come from an adult in good health and CMV-seropositive.

This chain uses TRBV10-1 with TRBJ1-1; D is undetermined. CDR3 length: 12 residues. Per the germline V gene, CDR1 is WNHNN and CDR2 is SYGVQD (reference sequence). Deletions cut 6 bases from V and 1 base from J, with 6 bases between. In DNA form, the CDR3 reads TGCGCCAGCAGCACAGCGAACACTGAAGCTTTCTTT. This gives the protein CASSTANTEAFF.

The CDR3 coding sequence is TGTGCCAGCAGCTTCAGTAATTCACCCCTCCACTTT. Protein sequence: CASSFSNSPLHF. The gene calls are TRBV5-4 and TRBJ1-6; no definite D call. Trimming took 2 bases from V and 6 from J, leaving 3 bases between them. The CDR3 extends over 12 amino acids. The germline gives CDR1 SGHNT, CDR2 YYREEE (reference sequence).

The chain combines TRBV19 with TRBJ1-5; no firm D call. Germline assignment: CDR1 LNHDA and CDR2 SQIVND (reference sequence). V was shortened by 2 bases and J by 4 bases, with 9 bases between the two germline ends. CDR3 size: 14 residues. The CDR3 loop is CASSIYRGNQPQHF. The CDR3 DNA reads TGTGCCAGTAGTATATACAGAGGGAATCAGCCCCAGCATTTT.

The chain couples TRBV7-2 to TRBJ2-7; 12 positions match TRBD2. V shed 6 bases, J shed 4 bases, and the junction held 4 bases outside the gene matches. Germline-derived CDR1 and CDR2 are SGHTA and FQGNSA. The CDR3 totals 14 residues. CDR3 bases: TGTGCCAGCAGAGGACTAGCGGGGACTTACGAGCAGTACTTC. It yields the protein CASRGLAGTYEQYF.

The genes are TRBV7-2 and TRBJ1-2; 7 bases fit TRBD1. Losses at the gene ends were 5 bases for V and 6 bases for J; bases not matched to a gene: 21. The CDR3 totals 18 residues. Germline CDR1 SGHTA, CDR2 FQGNSA. The CDR3 here is CASSHQAGSQGFLHGYTF. The CDR3, as DNA: TGTGCCAGCAGCCATCAAGCCGGGTCACAGGGGTTTTTGCATGGCTACACCTTC.

This chain uses TRBV10-3 with TRBJ2-1, with 10 bases aligning to TRBD2. CDR3 length: 18 residues. CDR1 is ENHRY, CDR2 SYGVKD, per germline. The J segment lost 0 bases and the V segment lost 9 bases, leaving 14 bases of the junction unmatched. The CDR3 protein is CAMHSGGTSPGSYNEQFF. The CDR3 region has the DNA TGTGCCATGCATAGCGGGGGGACCTCTCCCGGCTCCTACAATGAGCAGTTCTTC.

This clone was recorded a few times. The rearrangement links TRBV7-9 to TRBJ1-5, with 8 bases aligning to TRBD1. The CDR3 has 15 residues. The germline CDR1 and CDR2 sequences are SEHNR and FQNEAQ (reference sequence). V lost 6 bases and J lost 3; bases outside the gene matches: 7. The CDR3, as DNA: TGTGCCAGCAGTGGACAGGGTGGGGTCAATCAGCCCCAGCATTTT. It is translated as CASSGQGGVNQPQHF.

This chain joins TRBV5-1 and TRBJ1-1; 10 bases are shared with TRBD1. The germline gives CDR1 SGHRS, CDR2 YFSETQ. Losses at the gene ends were 3 bases for V and 6 bases for J; bases not matched to a gene: 20. The CDR3 spans 19 residues. CDR3 nucleotide sequence: TGCGCCAGCAGCTCGGCCCCTAATGCCGGGACAGGGGACATCGCTGAAGCTTTCTTT. Translated: CASSSAPNAGTGDIAEAFF.

This rearrangement joins TRBV6-6 to TRBJ2-7; D gene unclear. Germline CDR1 reads MNHNY; CDR2 reads SVGAGI (reference sequence). CDR3 length: 14 amino acids. Trimming pared 1 base from V and 4 bases from J, leaving 11 bases between. In DNA, the CDR3 is TGTGCCAGCAGTTACTACGACGTGGGGTACGAGCAGTACTTC. Protein product: CASSYYDVGYEQYF.

The rearrangement links TRBV6-1 to TRBJ1-6, with a weak D call TRBD1 (5 bases). Germline V gives CDR1 MNHNS, CDR2 SASEGT. Trimming shortened V by 11 bases and J by 10 bases, and 18 bases separated the two germline ends. The CDR3 spans 13 residues. The CDR3 DNA is TGTGCCGAGGCGGCGGATACAGGCTCACCCCTCCACTTT. Translating it yields CAEAADTGSPLHF.

The V call is TRBV4-2, the J call TRBJ2-3; D remains unclear. The V end lost 1 base, the J end lost 3 bases, and 11 bases lay between the germline ends. The CDR3 covers 15 residues. The germline gives CDR1 LGHNA, CDR2 YNFKEQ. The CDR3 sequence is CASSQAREVTDTQYF. As DNA, the CDR3 is TGTGCCAGCAGCCAAGCAAGGGAAGTGACAGATACGCAGTATTTT.

The chain recombines TRBV4-2 with TRBJ2-3, with 14 bases fitting TRBD2. Trimming at V came to 1 base and at J to 5 bases, leaving 5 bases not matched to a gene. This CDR3 comprises 17 residues. The germline CDR1 and CDR2 sequences are LGHNA and YNFKEQ. The CDR3 sequence is CASSQGLAGGLGDTQYF. In nucleotides, the CDR3 is TGTGCCAGCAGCCAAGGACTAGCGGGGGGGCTTGGAGATACGCAGTATTTT.

V and J are TRBV28 and TRBJ1-2, with unresolved D. Germline V CDR1 and CDR2: MDHEN, SYDVKM. Trimming stripped 5 bases from V and 4 bases from J, with 5 bases between. The CDR3 loop spans 11 amino acids. The DNA of the CDR3 is TGTGCCAGCAGTACTCCCTATGGCTACACCTTC. Amino acids: CASSTPYGYTF.

V is TRBV19 and J is TRBJ1-2, with 7 bases matching TRBD1. Germline CDR1 reads LNHDA; CDR2 reads SQIVND (reference sequence). The length of the CDR3 is 15 residues. Trimming removed 3 bases from V and 4 bases from J; junction bases left unmatched: 8. The CDR3 loop is CASSMRRGRPYGYTF. The CDR3 region has the DNA TGTGCCAGTAGTATGAGAAGGGGGCGCCCCTATGGCTACACCTTC.

The genes are TRBV10-3 and TRBJ1-6; maybe TRBD1 (5 bases). Germline V CDR1 and CDR2: ENHRY, SYGVKD. The CDR3 runs to 13 residues. Between the trimmed V and J ends, which lost 7 bases and 7 bases, there was a span of 11 bases. In DNA, the CDR3 is TGTGCCATCAAGGGGCCTGACAATTCACCCCTCCACTTT. It encodes CAIKGPDNSPLHF.

This chain uses TRBV11-2 with TRBJ2-7; unclear D gene. Germline CDR1 is SGHAT and CDR2 is FQNNGV. The CDR3 runs 13 residues. V shed 3 bases and J shed 3 bases, with 9 bases lying between them. The CDR3 DNA is TGTGCCAGCAGCTTGGTGCTTAGCTACGAGCAGTACTTC. Its translation is CASSLVLSYEQYF.

V gene TRBV6-1 combines with J gene TRBJ1-6; D might be TRBD1 (5 bases). The CDR3 contains 16 residues. The V gene's germline CDR1 is MNHNS and CDR2 SASEGT. Trimming cost V 1 base and J 13 bases, with 20 bases left between them. CDR3 loop: CASSEEGTARDAPLHF. The CDR3 DNA reads as TGTGCCAGCAGTGAAGAAGGGACCGCTCGCGATGCGCCCCTCCACTTT.

V is TRBV7-9 and J is TRBJ2-6, with 8 bases lining up with TRBD1. CDR3 length: 18 amino acids. The V and J ends lost 1 base and 7 bases, in that order; junction bases with no gene match: 12. Germline V CDR1 and CDR2: SEHNR, FQNEAQ (reference sequence). The chain's CDR3 is CASSLVPFGRGLANVLTF. The DNA of the CDR3 is TGTGCCAGCAGCTTAGTTCCATTTGGCAGGGGGCTCGCCAACGTCCTGACTTTC. Full variable domain (outside the CDR3, taken from reference TRBV7-9 and TRBJ2-6): DTGVSQNPRHKITKRGQNVTFRCDPISEHNRLYWYRQTLGQGPEFLTYFQNEAQLEKSRLLSDRFSAERPKGSFSTLEIQRTEQGDSAMYLCASSLVPFGRGLANVLTFGAGSRLTVL.

The chain is built from TRBV6-5 and TRBJ2-1, with TRBD1 matching 10 bases. The CDR3 covers 15 residues. V trimming: 10 bases; J trimming: 5 bases; junction bases outside the gene matches: 11. CDR1 is MNHEY and CDR2 is SVGAGI in the germline V gene. The CDR3 protein is CAIREGTGEDNEQFF. CDR3 in DNA: TGTGCCATCAGGGAGGGGACAGGGGAGGACAATGAGCAGTTCTTC.

The rearrangement joins TRBV4-2 to TRBJ1-2; a possible D gene is TRBD1 (5 bases). The CDR3 covers 17 residues. Trimming took off 4 bases at V and 6 bases at J, with 24 bases between the two ends. Germline CDR1 is LGHNA and CDR2 is YNFKEQ. The CDR3 protein is CASSRRRQTTDPHGYTF. The CDR3 DNA follows: TGTGCCAGCAGCCGCAGGAGACAGACTACGGACCCCCATGGCTACACCTTC.

This clone was detected a few times. The V and J genes are TRBV6-5 and TRBJ1-5; unclear D gene. Between the trimmed V and J ends, which lost 4 bases and 7 bases, there was a span of 14 bases. The germline CDR1 and CDR2 sequences are MNHEY and SVGAGI. This CDR3 region has 14 residues. The CDR3: CASSLLWGRQPQHF. In nucleotides, the CDR3 is TGTGCCAGCAGTTTATTATGGGGAAGGCAGCCCCAGCATTTT.